The rows below give T cell receptor beta chains drawn from one sample of a study of blood T cell repertoires in COVID-19. Clones were read by immunoSEQ multiplex PCR, and TCRdb kept only the in-frame ones, dropping some. The sample lists approximately 300,000 clones, 85% to 95% occurring once. What was sequenced was PBMCs or T cells enriched from blood (not recorded which). The receptors originated from a woman aged 25 to 39 who had been exposed to COVID-19. CDR3s include the opening cysteine and the closing phenylalanine or tryptophan. D genes are given only for firm matches. The listing skips clone size in some rows; elsewhere it reads once, few, many or a size class.

j_call clone_size v_call d_call cdr3_aa cdr3_nt
TRBJ2-1 NA TRBV3-1/TRBV3-2 TRBD1 CASRSTGTGVGREQFF TGTGCCAGCAGGTCCACCGGGACAGGGGTGGGAAGGGAGCAGTTCTTC
TRBJ1-6 NA TRBV27 NA CASSTGFDSPLHF TGTGCCAGCAGCACAGGGTTTGATTCACCCCTCCACTTT
TRBJ1-1 NA TRBV7-9 NA CASSLIQGWGTEAFF TGTGCCAGCAGCTTAATTCAGGGTTGGGGCACTGAAGCTTTCTTT
TRBJ1-2 NA TRBV23-1 NA CASSHPGTQLLNYGYTF TGCGCCAGCAGTCACCCCGGGACACAACTGCTTAACTATGGCTACACCTTC
TRBJ2-7 NA TRBV2 TRBD2 CASSRTSGGYEQYF TGTGCCAGCAGTAGGACTAGCGGGGGATACGAGCAGTACTTC
TRBJ1-2 NA TRBV21-1 NA CASSQGHLGHNYGYTF TGTGCCAGCAGCCAGGGACACCTCGGCCATAACTATGGCTACACCTTC
TRBJ2-1 NA TRBV7-2 TRBD2 CASSTNPGLEGQFF TGTGCCAGCAGCACTAACCCGGGACTAGAAGGGCAGTTCTTC
TRBJ1-2 once TRBV11-2 TRBD1 CASSGGTGHYGYTF TGTGCCAGCAGCGGAGGGACAGGCCACTATGGCTACACCTTC
TRBJ1-2 NA TRBV27 NA CASRSLYRDEPNYGYTF TGTGCCAGCCGCTCCTTGTACAGGGACGAGCCTAACTATGGCTACACCTTC
TRBJ1-2 NA TRBV20-1 NA CSASRRESYGYTF TGCAGTGCTAGTCGTCGGGAAAGCTATGGCTACACCTTC
TRBJ1-6 NA TRBV2 NA CARGQGNSPLHF TGTGCCAGAGGGCAGGGAAACTCACCCCTCCACTTT
TRBJ2-7 NA TRBV29-1 NA CSGTGEDYEQYF TGCAGCGGTACAGGGGAGGACTACGAGCAGTACTTC
TRBJ1-2 NA TRBV7-2 NA CASSLGGRPPGANYGYTF TGTGCCAGCAGCTTAGGTGGGCGGCCGCCGGGGGCTAACTATGGCTACACCTTC
TRBJ2-5 NA TRBV24-1 NA CATSDATEPRETQYF TGTGCCACCAGTGACGCGACAGAGCCCAGGGAGACCCAGTACTTC
TRBJ1-1 NA TRBV28 TRBD1 CASSPDRDRGTEAFF TGTGCCAGCAGTCCAGACCGGGACAGGGGCACTGAAGCTTTCTTT
TRBJ1-2 NA TRBV18 TRBD1 CASSPQTGGDYGYTF TGTGCCAGCTCACCACAAACAGGGGGCGACTATGGCTACACCTTC
TRBJ2-7 few TRBV6-6 NA CASRLQDRRPEQYF TGTGCCAGCAGGTTACAAGACAGGAGACCCGAGCAGTACTTC
TRBJ2-5 NA TRBV5-1 TRBD1 CASRARQGGETQYF TGCGCCAGCAGAGCCCGACAGGGTGGGGAGACCCAGTACTTC
TRBJ1-5 NA TRBV4-1 TRBD1 CASSQFGQGLLPQHF TGCGCCAGCAGCCAATTTGGACAGGGCCTTTTGCCCCAGCATTTT
TRBJ1-3 NA TRBV19 NA CASSIAGDRNTIYF TGTGCCAGTAGTATCGCAGGGGATCGAAACACCATATATTTT
TRBJ2-3 NA TRBV9 TRBD2 CASSVVVAGGGTDTQYF TGTGCCAGCAGCGTGGTGGTAGCGGGGGGGGGCACAGATACGCAGTATTTT
TRBJ1-2 NA TRBV19 NA CASTLVQGLGYTF TGTGCCAGTACTCTGGTACAGGGTTTAGGCTACACCTTC
TRBJ1-4 NA TRBV7-2 NA CASSPKKSTLIEKLFF TGTGCCAGCAGCCCTAAGAAGAGCACTCTGATTGAAAAACTGTTTTTT
TRBJ2-2 NA TRBV7-9 NA CASSRAGFANTGELFF TGTGCCAGCAGCCGTGCGGGTTTCGCGAACACCGGGGAGCTGTTTTTT
TRBJ1-1 NA TRBV7-9 NA CASSFSFGNTEAFF TGTGCCAGCAGCTTCTCCTTCGGGAACACTGAAGCTTTCTTT
TRBJ2-7 NA TRBV6-5 TRBD1 CATTGPQTGDYEQYF TGTGCCACCACCGGCCCTCAGACAGGGGACTACGAGCAGTACTTC
TRBJ1-1 NA TRBV3-1/TRBV3-2 NA CASNLQGRNTEAFF TGTGCCAGCAACCTTCAGGGGAGGAACACTGAAGCTTTCTTT
TRBJ1-2 NA TRBV6-2/TRBV6-3 NA CASSYSMAGSGYGYTF TGTGCCAGCAGTTACTCGATGGCAGGGTCGGGCTATGGCTACACCTTC
TRBJ1-5 NA TRBV19 TRBD1 CASGPGQGVQPQHF TGTGCCAGCGGCCCTGGACAGGGGGTTCAGCCCCAGCATTTT
TRBJ1-2 NA TRBV14 TRBD1 CASSQLQGSYGYTF TGTGCCAGCAGCCAACTACAGGGGAGTTATGGCTACACCTTC
TRBJ1-2 NA TRBV20-1 NA CSASLAGDYGYTF TGCAGTGCTAGTCTGGCAGGGGACTATGGCTACACCTTC
TRBJ1-1 NA TRBV7-8 NA CASSPVSRGVTEAFF TGTGCCAGCAGCCCGGTCTCCAGGGGAGTTACTGAAGCTTTCTTT
TRBJ1-5 NA TRBV30 TRBD1 CAWSSAGGYSQPQHF TGTGCCTGGAGTTCCGCAGGGGGCTATAGTCAGCCCCAGCATTTT
TRBJ2-1 NA TRBV18 TRBD2 CASSPFTWTSGGYNEQFF TGTGCCAGCTCACCCTTCACTTGGACTAGCGGGGGCTACAATGAGCAGTTCTTC
TRBJ2-7 NA TRBV21-1 NA CASSFGHQSSYEQYF TGTGCCAGCTCTTTCGGACACCAAAGCTCCTACGAGCAGTACTTC
TRBJ1-2 NA TRBV10-3 TRBD1 CAISDRGNYGYTF TGTGCCATCAGTGACAGGGGGAACTATGGCTACACCTTC
TRBJ1-4 NA TRBV4-3 TRBD1 CASSHTGTGLGKLFF TGCGCCAGCAGCCACACCGGGACAGGTTTGGGAAAACTGTTTTTT
TRBJ1-1 NA TRBV7-9 NA CASSLVKLNTEAFF TGTGCCAGCAGCTTAGTAAAGCTGAACACTGAAGCTTTCTTT
TRBJ2-5 NA TRBV27 TRBD2 CASSSPTSANQETQYF TGTGCCAGCAGTTCCCCGACTAGCGCCAACCAAGAGACCCAGTACTTC
TRBJ2-7 NA TRBV5-8 TRBD1 CASSTGQGHYEQYF TGTGCCAGCAGCACTGGACAGGGTCACTACGAGCAGTACTTC
TRBJ2-1 NA TRBV2 TRBD1 CASSERNPTTGVKQFF TGTGCCAGCAGTGAAAGAAACCCTACCACAGGGGTTAAGCAGTTCTTC
TRBJ1-2 NA TRBV5-5 NA CASSRGLNYGYTF TGTGCCAGCAGCCGCGGGCTTAACTATGGCTACACCTTC
TRBJ1-6 NA TRBV27 TRBD1 CASTKDRVELSPLHF TGTGCCAGCACCAAAGACAGGGTAGAGCTTTCACCCCTCCACTTT
TRBJ2-5 NA TRBV18 TRBD2 CASSQQELAGGVETQYF TGTGCCAGCTCGCAGCAAGAACTAGCGGGGGGCGTTGAGACCCAGTACTTC
TRBJ2-7 NA TRBV6-6 NA CASSYLTGSYEQYF TGTGCCAGCAGTTATCTTACAGGGTCCTACGAGCAGTACTTC
TRBJ2-7 NA TRBV11-1 TRBD1 CASSLGQGAYEQYF TGTGCCAGCAGCTTAGGACAGGGCGCCTACGAGCAGTACTTC
TRBJ2-7 NA TRBV6-5 TRBD1 CASRAGTGEKQYF TGTGCCAGCAGGGCCGGGACAGGGGAGAAGCAGTACTTC
TRBJ2-5 NA TRBV7-8 TRBD1 CASSRDREETQYF TGTGCCAGCAGCCGGGACAGGGAAGAGACCCAGTACTTC
TRBJ1-1 NA TRBV5-1 NA CASSLVQVRNTEAFF TGCGCCAGCAGCTTGGTACAGGTACGGAACACTGAAGCTTTCTTT
TRBJ1-4 NA TRBV2 NA CASSEALGGLMKKLFF TGTGCCAGCAGTGAAGCATTGGGGGGACTAATGAAAAAACTGTTTTTT
TRBJ2-7 NA TRBV29-1 TRBD1 CSARFRQGAYEQYF TGCAGCGCCCGGTTCAGGCAGGGGGCCTACGAGCAGTACTTC
TRBJ1-2 NA TRBV30 TRBD1 CAWVRQGRGYGYTF TGTGCCTGGGTTAGACAGGGACGAGGCTATGGCTACACCTTC
TRBJ1-2 NA TRBV6-5 TRBD1 CASSPRTGGEGGYTF TGTGCCAGCAGTCCCCGGACAGGGGGTGAGGGAGGCTACACCTTC
TRBJ2-7 NA TRBV6-6 NA CASSRPGSYEQYF TGTGCCAGCAGTCGTCCAGGGTCCTACGAGCAGTACTTC
TRBJ1-5 NA TRBV6-6 NA CASSYSRSNQPQHF TGTGCCAGCAGTTACAGCCGTAGCAATCAGCCCCAGCATTTT